This T cell receptor (beta chain) was found in a study of blood T cell repertoires in COVID-19. This CDR3 spans 13 amino acids. Germline V CDR1 and CDR2: ENHRY, SYGVKD. J gave up 5 bases and V 6 bases, and 6 bases lay outside the gene matches. This clone has more than one count but fewer than ten. Produced via immunoSEQ multiplex PCR; TCRdb's table is partial and in-frame only. There are roughly 250,000 clones in the sample; about 90% occur only once, and about 1.2% lies in the top ten. This clonotype was obtained from a human donor in a cohort exposed to, infected with or recovered from COVID-19 (not recorded which). The donor label of this sample is uncertain. The V call is TRBV10-3, the J call TRBJ1-1; 7 bases fit TRBD1. Sequenced input: PBMCs or T cells enriched from blood (not recorded which). The CDR3 region is CAIRRDSGTEAFF. Written as DNA, the CDR3 is TGTGCCATCAGGAGGGACAGCGGGACTGAAGCTTTCTTT.